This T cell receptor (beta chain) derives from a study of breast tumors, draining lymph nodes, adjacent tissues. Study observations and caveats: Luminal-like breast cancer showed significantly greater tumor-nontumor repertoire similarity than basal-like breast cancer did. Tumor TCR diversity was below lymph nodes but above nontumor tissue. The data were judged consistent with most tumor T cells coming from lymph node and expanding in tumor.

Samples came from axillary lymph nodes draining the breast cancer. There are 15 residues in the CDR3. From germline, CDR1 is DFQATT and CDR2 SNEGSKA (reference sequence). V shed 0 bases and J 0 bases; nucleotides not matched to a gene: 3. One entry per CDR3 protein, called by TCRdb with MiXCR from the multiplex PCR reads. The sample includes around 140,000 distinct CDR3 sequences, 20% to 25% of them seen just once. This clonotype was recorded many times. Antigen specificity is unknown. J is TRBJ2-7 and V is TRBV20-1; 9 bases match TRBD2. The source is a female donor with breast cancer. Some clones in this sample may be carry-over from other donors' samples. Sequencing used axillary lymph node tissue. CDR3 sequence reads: CSARDRLAASYEQYF. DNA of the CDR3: TGCAGTGCTAGAGACAGACTAGCGGCCTCCTACGAGCAGTACTTC.